Presented here are 30 T cell receptor beta chains from one specimen sequenced in a study of cytomegalovirus exposure and HLA in healthy donors. PCR primers comprised 60 Vbeta and 13 Jbeta primers. Data came from immunoSEQ multiplex PCR; TCRdb stores just in-frame clones and leaves some out. The sample consists of around 150,000 clones, around 80% of them appearing once. The sample taken for sequencing was PBMCs. These TCRs come from a young man in good health.

The genes are TRBV7-2 and TRBJ2-7, with 8 bases lining up with TRBD2. The CDR3 has 15 residues. The germline V gene encodes CDR1 SGHTA and CDR2 FQGNSA. V lost 6 bases, J lost 0 bases, and 7 bases stayed unmatched. The CDR3 region has the DNA TGTGCCAGCAGGGGGATAGCGGGAATCTCCTACGAGCAGTACTTC. Amino acids: CASRGIAGISYEQYF.

This rearrangement joins TRBV7-2 to TRBJ2-1; 7 nucleotides match TRBD2. The CDR3 length is 16 residues. The germline gives CDR1 SGHTA, CDR2 FQGNSA. The J segment lost 3 bases and the V segment lost 0 bases, leaving 5 bases of the junction unmatched. The CDR3 coding sequence is TGTGCCAGCAGCTTAGCCGGGACTACCAGCTACAATGAGCAGTTCTTC. Amino acids: CASSLAGTTSYNEQFF.

This clone was seen a handful of times. The chain has TRBV6-6 and TRBJ2-7, with D unclear. CDR3 length: 14 amino acids. Germline V CDR1 and CDR2: MNHNY, SVGAGI (reference sequence). The V and J ends lost 8 bases and 3 bases respectively, with 17 bases between them. The CDR3 DNA reads as TGTGCCAGCCACTCCGCATCCTCCGTCTACGAGCAGTACTTC. Translation: CASHSASSVYEQYF.

The rearrangement uses TRBV10-3 and TRBJ2-4; 12 bases are shared with TRBD2. The germline gives CDR1 ENHRY, CDR2 SYGVKD. The V and J ends lost 7 bases and 4 bases, in that order; junction bases with no gene match: 11. The CDR3 has 17 residues. Written as DNA, the CDR3 is TGTGCCATCATTTCCCTAGCGGGAGGGGCGGGTAAAAACATTCAGTACTTC. Amino acid sequence: CAIISLAGGAGKNIQYF.

This sequence joins TRBV7-9 and TRBJ1-3; D perhaps matches TRBD1 (5 bases). CDR1 SEHNR and CDR2 FQNEAQ come from the germline V gene (reference sequence). The V and J ends lost 3 bases and 0 bases respectively, with 9 bases between them. The CDR3 is 15 amino acids. The CDR3 loop is CASSFRGSSGNTIYF. The CDR3 DNA is TGTGCCAGCAGCTTTCGGGGGAGCTCTGGAAACACCATATATTTT.

The gene calls are TRBV15 and TRBJ2-3, with 7 bases fitting TRBD2. The CDR3 contains 17 residues. Trimming at V came to 3 bases and at J to 1 base, leaving 10 bases not matched to a gene. Germline-derived CDR1 and CDR2 are LNHNV and YYDKDF (reference sequence). DNA for the CDR3: TGTGCCACCAGCAGCCGAACGACTAGCCGACGCACAGATACGCAGTATTTT. Translated, it gives CATSSRTTSRRTDTQYF. Using reference TRBV15 and TRBJ2-3 for the parts outside the CDR3, the full variable domain is DAMVIQNPRYQVTQFGKPVTLSCSQTLNHNVMYWYQQKSSQAPKLLFHYYDKDFNNEADTPDNFQSRRPNTSFCFLDIRSPGLGDTAMYLCATSSRTTSRRTDTQYFGPGTRLTVL.

V is TRBV4-1 and J is TRBJ2-7; 9 bases fit TRBD1. CDR1 and CDR2 from the germline V gene are MGHRA and YSYEKL. CDR3 size: 16 residues. V lost 3 bases to trimming and J lost 1 base; unmatched junction nucleotides: 7. CDR3 sequence reads: CASSHLSGTGSYEQYF. The CDR3 bases are TGCGCCAGCAGCCACTTATCCGGGACAGGGTCCTACGAGCAGTACTTC.

Comments on this clone: A read error may produce the germline difference seen at one junction end. The chain has TRBV28 and TRBJ2-5; 10 bases fit TRBD1. There are 15 residues in the CDR3. Germline CDR1 reads MDHEN; CDR2 reads SYDVKM. The CDR3 protein is CASSTGQGLTETRYF. In DNA form, the CDR3 reads TGTGCCAGCAGCACGGGACAGGGGCTAACGGAGACCCGGTACTTC.

This clone was observed a single time. One junction end does not reproduce the germline sequence, and a read error may be involved. For the CDR3, the DNA is TGTTCCAGCAGCTCAAATTCCAACGTCCTGACTTTC. Amino acids: CSSSSNSNVLTF. The chain has TRBV7-9 and TRBJ2-6; D unresolved. This CDR3 spans 12 amino acids. Per germline, CDR1 SEHNR and CDR2 FQNEAQ (reference sequence).

In this sample, this clone turned up a few times. The chain employs TRBV7-2 and TRBJ2-2; D unclear. Trimming pared 1 base from V and 6 bases from J, leaving 9 bases between. Germline V gene lookup returns CDR1 SGHTA and CDR2 FQGNSA. The CDR3 is made up of 14 amino acids. CDR3 in amino acids: CASSLGAFPGELFF. The CDR3 DNA sequence: TGTGCCAGCAGCTTAGGCGCGTTTCCCGGGGAGCTGTTTTTT.

V is TRBV28 and J is TRBJ2-7; 7 bases are shared with TRBD2. In germline, CDR1 is MDHEN, CDR2 SYDVKM. The J segment lost 6 bases and the V segment lost 2 bases, leaving 7 bases of the junction unmatched. The CDR3 contains 14 residues. The CDR3: CASSLRGSPPEQYF. As DNA, the CDR3 is TGTGCCAGCAGTTTACGCGGGAGTCCCCCCGAGCAGTACTTC.

The chain is built from TRBV5-1 and TRBJ1-5, with 8 bases identical to TRBD1. Trimming took 0 bases from V and 7 from J; bases not matched to a gene: 6. Germline lookup yields CDR1 SGHRS and CDR2 YFSETQ. This CDR3 comprises 15 residues. CDR3 DNA sequence: TGCGCCAGCAGCTTGGGCCAGGGGGCTGGACAGCCCCAGCATTTT. This translates into CASSLGQGAGQPQHF.

This clone was counted many times. V gene TRBV5-4 combines with J gene TRBJ2-3, with 7 bases lining up with TRBD2. Germline V gene data show CDR1 as SGHNT and CDR2 as YYREEE (reference sequence). The V and J ends lost 6 bases and 4 bases, in that order; junction bases with no gene match: 8. There are 14 residues in the CDR3. CDR3 loop: CASMAGRMADTQYF. The CDR3 DNA reads TGTGCCAGCATGGCCGGGAGGATGGCAGATACGCAGTATTTT.

V gene TRBV5-6 combines with J gene TRBJ2-1, with D maybe TRBD2 (6 bases). The CDR3 sequence is 14 residues long. V lost 0 bases and J lost 6, with 10 bases in between. From germline, CDR1 is SGHDT and CDR2 YYEEEE. The CDR3 sequence: CASSLEGLTNEQFF. Here the CDR3 DNA reads TGTGCCAGCAGCTTGGAGGGACTCACCAATGAGCAGTTCTTC. Looking up the rest from reference TRBV5-6 and TRBJ2-1 gives the full variable domain: DAGVTQSPTHLIKTRGQQVTLRCSPKSGHDTVSWYQQALGQGPQFIFQYYEEEERQRGNFPDRFSGHQFPNYSSELNVNALLLGDSALYLCASSLEGLTNEQFFGPGTRLTVL.

This clone was detected only once. The V gene is TRBV29-1, the J gene TRBJ2-7; 7 positions agree with TRBD2. Germline CDR1 and CDR2: SQVTM and ANQGSEA. V lost 2 bases and J lost 0; bases outside the gene matches: 4. This CDR3 has 14 amino acids. The CDR3 DNA reads TGCAGCGTTGAATCCAGCGGGAACTCCTACGAGCAGTACTTC. Protein sequence: CSVESSGNSYEQYF.

This clone was seen a single time. The chain has TRBV6-1 and TRBJ2-5, with D perhaps matching TRBD2 (6 bases). This CDR3 comprises 13 residues. From germline, CDR1 is MNHNS and CDR2 SASEGT. Trimming pared 10 bases from V and 5 bases from J, leaving 17 bases between. The DNA for the CDR3 is TGTGCCACCCTAGGACTACCCCGGGAGACCCAGTACTTC. It specifies CATLGLPRETQYF.

The V call is TRBV2, the J call TRBJ2-3, with a weak D call TRBD2 (6 bases). The CDR3 has 11 amino acids. Germline V gene lookup returns CDR1 SNHLY and CDR2 FYNNEI. Trimming removed 6 bases from V and 10 bases from J, with 11 bases in between. DNA for the CDR3: TGTGCCAGCAGAGGGGAGGCATCGCAGTATTTT. It codes for CASRGEASQYF. Variable domain in full (rest from reference TRBV2 and TRBJ2-3): EPEVTQTPSHQVTQMGQEVILRCVPISNHLYFYWYRQILGQKVEFLVSFYNNEISEKSEIFDDQFSVERPDGSNFTLKIRSTKLEDSAMYFCASRGEASQYFGPGTRLTVL.

The chain is built from TRBV11-2 and TRBJ2-3; 8 positions agree with TRBD1. Germline V gives CDR1 SGHAT, CDR2 FQNNGV. The CDR3 extends over 14 amino acids. The junction had 6 bases not matched to a gene; V was cut back by 8 bases and J by 2 bases. The CDR3 sequence is CASRGTGFTDTQYF. The CDR3 DNA sequence: TGTGCCAGCCGCGGGACAGGATTCACAGATACGCAGTATTTT.

The chain recombines TRBV19 with TRBJ2-4; possible D gene TRBD1, 5 bases. The CDR3 length is 14 residues. Between the trimmed V and J ends, which lost 7 bases and 4 bases, there was a span of 14 bases. CDR1 LNHDA and CDR2 SQIVND come from the germline V gene (reference sequence). CDR3 nucleotides: TGTGCCAGTATGGGAAGGGGCCGAAAAAACATTCAGTACTTC. Translated, it gives CASMGRGRKNIQYF.

The chain couples TRBV6-1 to TRBJ2-1; 9 bases line up with TRBD2. The germline V gene encodes CDR1 MNHNS and CDR2 SASEGT. CDR3 length: 15 residues. Germline trimming cut 6 bases from V and 8 bases from J; bases unmatched to any gene: 11. The DNA of the CDR3 is TGTGCCAGCAGCCGGGAGGCTAGCGGGATCTATGAGCAGTTCTTC. It encodes CASSREASGIYEQFF.

The chain has TRBV9 and TRBJ1-1, with 7 bases aligning to TRBD1. The CDR3 consists of 15 residues. CDR1 and CDR2 from the germline V gene are SGDLS and YYNGEE. J lost 6 bases, V lost 0 bases, and 8 bases had no gene match. The CDR3 DNA sequence: TGTGCCAGCAGCGTAGCTGGGCAGGGGGGCGCTGAAGCTTTCTTT. Translated: CASSVAGQGGAEAFF.

The gene calls are TRBV7-3 and TRBJ2-1; 13 bases are shared with TRBD2. This CDR3 contains 16 residues. Germline CDR1 reads SGHTA; CDR2 reads FQGTGA. The ends lost 5 bases at V and 8 bases at J; junction bases unmatched: 9. CDR3 residues: CASSHSGTSGTHEQFF. DNA of the CDR3: TGTGCCAGCAGCCACTCCGGGACTAGCGGGACCCATGAGCAGTTCTTC.

The chain joins TRBV28 to TRBJ2-5; 12 positions agree with TRBD2. Looked up from germline, CDR1 is MDHEN and CDR2 is SYDVKM. J was trimmed by 7 bases and V by 6 bases; bases with no gene match: 9. This CDR3 region has 15 residues. CDR3 region: CASSASGRALPTQYF. The DNA of the CDR3 is TGTGCCAGCAGCGCTAGCGGGAGGGCCTTACCGACCCAGTACTTC.

In its sample, this clone was seen once. J is TRBJ2-5 and V is TRBV11-2, with no clear D. This CDR3 has 14 amino acids. The V end lost 0 bases, the J end lost 7 bases, and 12 bases lay between the germline ends. Germline CDR1 SGHAT, CDR2 FQNNGV. The CDR3 sequence is CASSLDGRLGTQYF. DNA of the CDR3: TGTGCCAGCAGCTTAGATGGGCGATTGGGGACCCAGTACTTC.

V is TRBV10-3 and J is TRBJ2-7, with 10 bases matching TRBD1. This CDR3 is built from 13 residues. With 6 bases clipped from V and 4 bases from J, the junction kept 3 bases outside the gene matches. Looked up from germline, CDR1 is ENHRY and CDR2 is SYGVKD. CDR3 protein: CAISPGQGYEQYF. Written as DNA, the CDR3 is TGTGCCATCAGCCCGGGACAGGGGTACGAGCAGTACTTC.

This chain uses TRBV11-3 with TRBJ1-4; TRBD1 might be the D (6 bases). Germline V gene data show CDR1 as SGHNT and CDR2 as YENEEA. With 5 bases removed from V and 8 bases from J, the gap between germline ends came to 18 bases. The CDR3 consists of 15 residues. CDR3 coding DNA: TGTGCCAGCAGCCCCGACCGGACAGTCTGGGAAAAACTGTTTTTT. Its translation: CASSPDRTVWEKLFF.

This chain links TRBV6-1 with TRBJ2-1, with 10 bases that match TRBD2. The germline gives CDR1 MNHNS, CDR2 SASEGT. After removal of 11 bases from V and 4 bases from J, the junction contained 5 bases not matched to a gene. CDR3 length equals 13 residues. The CDR3 nucleotides are TGTGCCGGGGGGACTAGCGCGTACAATGAGCAGTTCTTC. Encoded protein: CAGGTSAYNEQFF.

The V and J genes are TRBV7-3 and TRBJ2-1; D possibly corresponds to TRBD2 (6 bases). The CDR3 runs to 13 residues. V was clipped by 5 bases and J by 8 bases, with 13 bases between them. Germline V gene sequence: CDR1 SGHTA, CDR2 FQGTGA. The CDR3 protein is CASSAGTRDEQFF. DNA of the CDR3: TGTGCCAGCAGCGCAGGGACTCGAGATGAGCAGTTCTTC.

The V and J genes are TRBV10-3 and TRBJ1-1; 8 bases align to TRBD1. Germline V gene sequence: CDR1 ENHRY, CDR2 SYGVKD. Unmatched junction bases numbered 10, after V lost 4 bases and J lost 6 bases. The CDR3 contains 15 residues. Here the CDR3 reads CAISVEGTGVAEAFF. The CDR3 coding sequence is TGTGCCATCAGTGTCGAGGGGACAGGAGTCGCTGAAGCTTTCTTT.

The gene calls are TRBV28 and TRBJ1-4; D remains unclear. CDR1 MDHEN and CDR2 SYDVKM come from the germline V gene. Trimming took 8 bases from V and 6 from J, leaving 19 bases between them. This CDR3 has 15 residues. CDR3 loop: CASGSLGTADEKLFF. In DNA form, the CDR3 reads TGTGCCAGCGGGTCTTTAGGAACAGCGGATGAAAAACTGTTTTTT.